Given below is one T cell receptor (beta chain) in context. Clones were sequenced by immunoSEQ multiplex PCR, and TCRdb holds only the in-frame ones, with some missing. The sample holds tens of thousands of clones, approximately 97% seen once. Between the trimmed V and J ends, which lost 0 bases and 8 bases, there was a span of 8 bases. CDR3 length: 13 amino acids. Germline loops: CDR1 SGDLS, CDR2 YYNGEE. These data come from a study of technical replicates of blood from a handful of donors. V usage is TRBV9 and J usage is TRBJ1-4; no clear D gene. The origin of this receptor is a human donor in good health. Sequencing was carried out using T cells isolated from PBMCs. CDR3 sequence: CASSVDVKEKLFF. Written as DNA, the CDR3 is TGTGCCAGCAGCGTAGATGTAAAAGAAAAACTGTTTTTT.